This T cell receptor beta chain was observed in a study of blood T cell repertoires in COVID-19. Turning to the study itself: Sites in the United States, Italy and Spain provided acute and convalescent COVID-19 samples. The analysed material was cDNA or gDNA that came from T cells, B-cell-depleted T cells, or PBMCs.

How the authors handled the data: Reference gene primer amplification in the assay estimated nucleated cell counts. Clones were sequenced by immunoSEQ multiplex PCR, and TCRdb holds only the in-frame ones, with some missing. From that table come the V and J calls and clone size; the DNA was used to work out D and trimming. The sample records about 230,000 clones, 70% to 90% being singletons. V gave up 9 bases and J gave up 2 bases; unmatched junction bases: 9. Germline V lookup: CDR1 LNHDA, CDR2 SQIVND (reference sequence). The CDR3 has 14 amino acids. Specimen: peripheral blood. The chain uses TRBV19 and TRBJ2-7, with TRBD1 matching 8 bases. The receptor was isolated from a woman under 30 who had recovered from COVID-19. CDR3 sequence (DNA): TGTGCCAGCCGACAAGAGGACAGGGCCTACGAGCAGTACTTC. It yields the protein CASRQEDRAYEQYF. The complete variable domain, with remaining parts taken from reference TRBV19 and TRBJ2-7, reads DGGITQSPKYLFRKEGQNVTLSCEQNLNHDAMYWYRQDPGQGLRLIYYSQIVNDFQKGDIAEGYSVSREKKESFPLTVTSAQKNPTAFYLCASRQEDRAYEQYFGPGTRLTVT.